The TCR beta chain described here comes from a study of response to subunit inactivated influenza vaccine. Findings of the study overall: Few additional T cells are recruited per seasonal influenza vaccination, authors suggested.

Germline V lookup: CDR1 MGHRA, CDR2 YSYEKL. The CDR3 loop spans 15 amino acids. The V gene lost 1 base and the J gene lost 4 bases, with 12 bases spanning the gap. MiXCR, applied by TCRdb to the RT-PCR reads, yields one record per CDR3 protein. Among approximately 680,000 distinct CDR3 sequences listed, about 15% were seen once. This clonotype appeared a few times. What it binds is not known. The chain recombines TRBV4-1 with TRBJ2-3, with D maybe TRBD2 (6 bases). The TCR sequence derives from a man between 50 and 59 years old who received an inactivated influenza vaccine. The specimen comprised PBMCs from blood, sampled 11 to 12 days after vaccination. The CDR3 nucleotides read TGCGCCAGCAGCCAAGGTGCACTAGCTTCAGATACGCAGTATTTT. Translating it yields CASSQGALASDTQYF.